The 23 T cell receptor beta chains given below trace back to one sample, sequenced in a study of T cells in localized non-small cell lung cancer. TCRdb's table, derived via immunoSEQ multiplex PCR, lists solely in-frame clones and lacks some. This table holds under 150,000 clones, around 92% found once. The sample in question was peripheral blood, obtained before any cancer treatment. These receptors all come from a female donor over 55 with stage I lung adenocarcinoma.

The rearrangement joins TRBV5-8 to TRBJ2-5; D ambiguous. CDR3 length equals 12 residues. In germline, CDR1 is SGHTS, CDR2 YDEGEE. The V end lost 0 bases, the J end lost 7 bases, and 7 bases lay between the germline ends. CDR3 coding DNA: TGTGCCAGCAGCTTGGGTCGCAGGACCCAGTACTTC. Translating it yields CASSLGRRTQYF.

V usage is TRBV4-1 and J usage is TRBJ1-5; D ambiguous. The CDR3 covers 16 residues. Germline loops: CDR1 MGHRA, CDR2 YSYEKL. Trimming took off 1 base at V and 0 bases at J, with 10 bases between the two ends. CDR3 protein: CASSQGGPYSNQPQHF. The CDR3 DNA sequence: TGCGCCAGCAGCCAAGGGGGTCCTTATAGCAATCAGCCCCAGCATTTT.

This chain joins TRBV5-1 and TRBJ1-1; D gene ambiguous. The CDR3 is made up of 13 amino acids. Germline lookup yields CDR1 SGHRS and CDR2 YFSETQ. V dropped 0 bases and J dropped 1 base, with 4 bases sitting between them. CDR3 DNA: TGCGCCAGCAGCTTGGACAAGAACACTGAAGCTTTCTTT. It encodes CASSLDKNTEAFF.

The J gene is TRBJ1-2, the V gene TRBV29-1, with 8 bases aligning to TRBD1. CDR3 length: 13 amino acids. CDR1 is SQVTM and CDR2 is ANQGSEA in the germline V gene. V lost 2 bases, J lost 7 bases, and 6 bases stayed unmatched. The CDR3 region is CSVELTGTGGYTF. As DNA, the CDR3 is TGCAGCGTTGAACTGACAGGGACAGGTGGCTACACCTTC.

The gene calls are TRBV10-2 and TRBJ2-1; 13 nucleotides agree with TRBD2. The trim removed 5 bases at V and 5 bases at J, leaving 3 bases unmatched. CDR1 WSHSY and CDR2 SAAADI come from the germline V gene. This CDR3 is built from 15 residues. The CDR3 DNA follows: TGCGCCAGCAGTAGACTAGCGGGAGGCGACAATGAGCAGTTCTTC. Translation gives CASSRLAGGDNEQFF.

The chain has TRBV5-1 and TRBJ2-7; TRBD2 agrees at 9 bases. CDR1 and CDR2 from the germline V gene are SGHRS and YFSETQ. CDR3 length: 15 residues. With 7 bases clipped from V and 5 bases from J, the junction kept 13 bases outside the gene matches. CDR3 nucleotides: TGCGCCAGCGGAAGCGGGGGGTTGGCTCACAACGAGCAGTACTTC. Its translation: CASGSGGLAHNEQYF.

The V gene is TRBV28, the J gene TRBJ2-7; D is ambiguous. CDR1 is MDHEN, CDR2 SYDVKM, per germline. Between the trimmed V and J ends, which lost 5 bases and 10 bases, there was a span of 18 bases. The CDR3 runs 13 residues. CDR3 region: CASSQDAPTSQYF. CDR3 nucleotides: TGTGCCAGCAGTCAGGATGCTCCTACTTCTCAGTACTTC.

The chain uses TRBV5-8 and TRBJ2-4, with D possibly matching TRBD1 (5 bases). CDR3 size: 14 residues. V shed 0 bases and J shed 5 bases, with 9 bases lying between them. Germline loops: CDR1 SGHTS, CDR2 YDEGEE. CDR3 sequence: CASSLALTENIQYF. The CDR3, as DNA: TGTGCCAGCAGCTTGGCCTTGACAGAAAACATTCAGTACTTC. Complete variable domain (other parts from reference TRBV5-8 and TRBJ2-4): EAGVTQSPTHLIKTRGQQATLRCSPISGHTSVYWYQQALGLGLQFLLWYDEGEERNRGNFPPRFSGRQFPNYSSELNVNALELEDSALYLCASSLALTENIQYFGAGTRLSVL.

The sample holds one count of this clone. The chain couples TRBV9 to TRBJ2-7, with 10 bases aligning to TRBD1. Germline-derived CDR1 and CDR2 are SGDLS and YYNGEE. The CDR3 has 15 amino acids. J lost 3 bases, V lost 1 base, and 4 bases had no gene match. CDR3 residues: CASSVLGQGNYEQYF. CDR3 nucleotide sequence: TGTGCCAGCAGCGTATTGGGACAGGGGAACTACGAGCAGTACTTC. The whole variable domain, remainder taken from reference TRBV9 and TRBJ2-7, is DSGVTQTPKHLITATGQRVTLRCSPRSGDLSVYWYQQSLDQGLQFLIQYYNGEERAKGNILERFSAQQFPDLHSELNLSSLELGDSALYFCASSVLGQGNYEQYFGPGTRLTVT.

This clone was seen a single time. The CDR3 nucleotides are TGTGCCAGCAGCCAAGAGGGGACTAGCGGGAGGTTTGGTGCGGATGAGCAGTTCTTC. This sequence encodes CASSQEGTSGRFGADEQFF. The chain has TRBV14 and TRBJ2-1; 15 nucleotides align to TRBD2. CDR3 length: 19 residues. V shed 0 bases, J shed 8 bases, and the junction held 11 bases outside the gene matches. Germline V gene data show CDR1 as SGHDN and CDR2 as FVKESK.

This sequence joins TRBV10-1 and TRBJ2-3; D is ambiguous. CDR3 length: 14 residues. Germline CDR1 is WNHNN and CDR2 is SYGVQD (reference sequence). With 3 bases removed from V and 4 bases from J, the gap between germline ends came to 11 bases. The CDR3 DNA follows: TGCGCCAGCAGTGAAACCCGCCAGGCAGATACGCAGTATTTT. It specifies CASSETRQADTQYF.

The rearrangement links TRBV7-3 to TRBJ2-2; no reliable D call. The length of the CDR3 is 14 residues. Looked up from germline, CDR1 is SGHTA and CDR2 is FQGTGA. Trimming shortened V by 5 bases and J by 0 bases, and 7 bases separated the two germline ends. The CDR3 DNA reads as TGTGCCAGCAGCCCCCATGCGAACACCGGGGAGCTGTTTTTT. Translation: CASSPHANTGELFF.

This chain joins TRBV6-9 and TRBJ2-7, with D maybe TRBD2 (6 bases). CDR3 length: 12 amino acids. Per germline, CDR1 MNHGY and CDR2 SVAAGI. V was pared by 4 bases and J by 6 bases, with 10 bases between. The CDR3 DNA sequence: TGTGCCAGCAGTTCGGTGCGGGGCGAGCAGTACTTC. Translation gives CASSSVRGEQYF.

V and J are TRBV12-5 and TRBJ1-1; D may be TRBD1 (5 bases). This CDR3 comprises 13 residues. With 6 bases removed from V and 0 bases from J, the gap between germline ends came to 8 bases. Germline CDR1 and CDR2: LGHNT and FRNRAP. CDR3 nucleotide sequence: TGTGCTAGTGGAACGACAGTGAACACTGAAGCTTTCTTT. Translating it yields CASGTTVNTEAFF. The full variable domain, with the rest looked up from reference TRBV12-5 and TRBJ1-1, is DARVTQTPRHKVTEMGQEVTMRCQPILGHNTVFWYRQTMMQGLELLAYFRNRAPLDDSGMPKDRFSAEMPDATLATLKIQPSEPRDSAVYFCASGTTVNTEAFFGQGTRLTVV.

This clone was recorded once. The chain recombines TRBV5-6 with TRBJ2-3; TRBD2 matches 9 bases. Germline V gene sequence: CDR1 SGHDT, CDR2 YYEEEE. This CDR3 is 14 amino acids long. V lost 6 bases and J lost 4; bases outside the gene matches: 6. Here the CDR3 reads CASTFLAGSDTQYF. The CDR3 coding sequence is TGTGCCAGCACATTCCTAGCGGGATCAGATACGCAGTATTTT.

This chain's CDR3 is CAWGEANYGYTF. In DNA, the CDR3 is TGTGCCTGGGGGGAAGCTAACTATGGCTACACCTTC. The genes are TRBV30 and TRBJ1-2; D uncertain. There are 12 residues in the CDR3. V was cut by 5 bases and J by 0 bases, with 7 bases left in between. Germline CDR1 GTSNPN, CDR2 SVGIG (reference sequence). Using reference TRBV30 and TRBJ1-2 for the parts outside the CDR3, the full variable domain is SQTIHQWPATLVQPVGSPLSLECTVEGTSNPNLYWYRQAAGRGLQLLFYSVGIGQISSEVPQNLSASRPQDRQFILSSKKLLLSDSGFYLCAWGEANYGYTFGSGTRLTVV.

The chain employs TRBV2 and TRBJ2-5, with 8 bases identical to TRBD1. The CDR3 runs to 15 residues. Unmatched junction bases numbered 6, after V lost 6 bases and J lost 0 bases. CDR1 and CDR2 from the germline V gene are SNHLY and FYNNEI. CDR3 nucleotides: TGTGCCAGCAGGGAACAGGGGGGATACCAAGAGACCCAGTACTTC. Protein: CASREQGGYQETQYF.

The chain links TRBV5-1 to TRBJ2-1; 12 nucleotides line up with TRBD2. Germline trimming cut 4 bases from V and 4 bases from J; bases unmatched to any gene: 3. Germline V gives CDR1 SGHRS, CDR2 YFSETQ. The CDR3 length is 15 residues. DNA of the CDR3: TGCGCCAGCAGCAAGGGACTAGCGGGTTACAATGAGCAGTTCTTC. Protein: CASSKGLAGYNEQFF.

This chain joins TRBV29-1 and TRBJ2-5; D remains unclear. Germline V gene lookup returns CDR1 SQVTM and CDR2 ANQGSEA. The CDR3 runs 11 residues. V was pared by 1 base and J by 4 bases, with 4 bases between. The DNA for the CDR3 is TGCAGCGTTGAAGGTCCAGAGACCCAGTACTTC. Its protein product is CSVEGPETQYF.

The chain carries TRBV5-5 and TRBJ2-5; maybe TRBD2 (7 bases). The V gene's germline CDR1 is SGHKS and CDR2 YYEKEE (reference sequence). This CDR3 has 13 amino acids. The V end was cut by 6 bases, the J end by 5 bases, with 14 bases between. CDR3 sequence (DNA): TGTGCCAGCACCCCGGGGGGCGGTGAGACCCAGTACTTC. As protein: CASTPGGGETQYF.

The chain is built from TRBV5-4 and TRBJ2-3; D is uncertain. V was trimmed by 2 bases and J by 0 bases, leaving 4 bases between them. CDR3 length equals 13 residues. Germline V gives CDR1 SGHNT, CDR2 YYREEE (reference sequence). CDR3 loop: CASSLTSTDTQYF. The DNA for the CDR3 is TGTGCCAGCAGCTTAACTAGCACAGATACGCAGTATTTT. The full variable domain, rest sourced from reference TRBV5-4 and TRBJ2-3, is ETGVTQSPTHLIKTRGQQVTLRCSSQSGHNTVSWYQQALGQGPQFIFQYYREEENGRGNFPPRFSGLQFPNYSSELNVNALELDDSALYLCASSLTSTDTQYFGPGTRLTVL.

The gene calls are TRBV15 and TRBJ1-3; the match to TRBD1 covers 11 bases. After removal of 3 bases from V and 1 base from J, the junction contained 5 bases not matched to a gene. The CDR3 length is 17 residues. The V gene's germline CDR1 is LNHNV and CDR2 YYDKDF (reference sequence). In DNA, the CDR3 is TGTGCCACCAGCAGTGGGGACAGGGGGGTTTCTGGAAACACCATATATTTT. Residues: CATSSGDRGVSGNTIYF.

The J gene is TRBJ2-2, the V gene TRBV5-1; 9 nucleotides line up with TRBD2. Germline-derived CDR1 and CDR2 are SGHRS and YFSETQ. The CDR3 loop spans 14 amino acids. V lost 5 bases to trimming and J lost 4 bases; unmatched junction nucleotides: 3. Here the CDR3 reads CASSQLAGTGELFF. The DNA of the CDR3 is TGCGCCAGCAGTCAACTAGCGGGCACCGGGGAGCTGTTTTTT.